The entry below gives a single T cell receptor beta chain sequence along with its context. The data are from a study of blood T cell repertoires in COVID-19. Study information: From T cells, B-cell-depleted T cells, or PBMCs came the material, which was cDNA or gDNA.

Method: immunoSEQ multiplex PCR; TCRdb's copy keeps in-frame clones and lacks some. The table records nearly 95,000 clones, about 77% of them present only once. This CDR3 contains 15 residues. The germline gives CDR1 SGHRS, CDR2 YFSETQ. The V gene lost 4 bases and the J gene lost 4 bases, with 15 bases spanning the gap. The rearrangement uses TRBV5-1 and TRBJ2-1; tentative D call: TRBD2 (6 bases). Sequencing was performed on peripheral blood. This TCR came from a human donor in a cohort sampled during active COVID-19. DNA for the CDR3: TGCGCCAGCAGCCCGGGGTGGGGGGTATACAATGAGCAGTTCTTC. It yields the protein CASSPGWGVYNEQFF.